Listed below are T cell receptor beta chains from one sample, sequenced in a study of T cell responses to AZD1222 COVID-19 vaccine. Assay: immunoSEQ multiplex PCR; the TCRdb copy retains only in-frame clones and omits some. In the table there are roughly 100,000 clones, 85% to 90% of which are singletons. Sequencing used peripheral blood, obtained 28 days after the second AZD1222 dose. The receptors here all came from an adult who received the AZD1222 COVID-19 vaccine. Each CDR3 is given with its conserved first and last residue.

TRBJ2-3 TRBV10-3 CAISRTSGRQATDTQYF
TRBJ2-3 TRBV27 CASSFTVAGGNTDTQYF
TRBJ2-7 TRBV24-1 CATSDPDRNEQYF
TRBJ2-7 TRBV30 CAGDEKHSYEQYF
TRBJ1-1 TRBV11-3 CASSRHGQGTEAFF
TRBJ2-1 TRBV7-9 CASRHGTSGDYNEQFF
TRBJ1-1 TRBV2 CASSEMENTEAFF
TRBJ1-1 TRBV18 CASSPLGMRTEAFF
TRBJ1-6 TRBV5-4 CASSLAGGVQDSPLHF
TRBJ1-4 TRBV9 CASSPGGHNNEKLFF
TRBJ1-6 TRBV21-1 CASSPRRDSNNSPLHF
TRBJ2-1 TRBV4-2 CASSQDALQGDMQFF
TRBJ1-2 TRBV6-5 CASRKEGRHYGYTF
TRBJ2-1 TRBV13 CASSLDTVYNEQFF
TRBJ2-2 TRBV6-1 CASSEARGRTGELFF
TRBJ2-1 TRBV4-1 CASSLRYVDRRYNEQFF
TRBJ2-1 TRBV29-1 CSVDRDRGYNEQFF
TRBJ2-7 TRBV30 CAWSVSGGHEQYF
TRBJ2-1 TRBV7-3 CASSVAGGRSEQFF
TRBJ1-1 TRBV27 CASSSRDRENTEAFF
TRBJ2-5 TRBV13 CASSLFLGELQETQYF
TRBJ2-5 TRBV18 CASSPPGIQETQYF
TRBJ1-4 TRBV30 CAWSPHVYNEKLFF
TRBJ1-6 TRBV2 CASSVSGPRNNSPLHF
TRBJ2-2 TRBV5-1 CASSPRLAGGSAGELFF
TRBJ2-1 TRBV5-6 CASSAGLAGVGSYNEQFF
TRBJ1-5 TRBV6-5 CASSQVRGRNQPQHF
TRBJ1-2 TRBV6-5 CASRGTVYGYTF
TRBJ2-7 TRBV28 CASSLPGGAFGEQYF
TRBJ1-2 TRBV5-1 CASSRDGQGANYGYTF
TRBJ2-2 TRBV27 CASSPMTGVPGELFF
TRBJ1-3 TRBV18 CASSPQLDSGNTIYF
TRBJ2-3 TRBV5-1 CASSLEGGPGTDTQYF
TRBJ1-2 TRBV4-1 CASSQDRGRSFGYTF
TRBJ1-1 TRBV7-6 CASSLGGGGLSTEAFF
TRBJ1-1 TRBV7-8 CASSFVNTEAFF
TRBJ1-5 TRBV28 CASSPSGQPQHF
TRBJ1-2 TRBV6-1 CASSAGDGALGYGYTF
TRBJ2-3 TRBV11-2 CASSLVQASTDTQYF
TRBJ1-3 TRBV7-9 CASSPGKFSGNTIYF
TRBJ1-3 TRBV2 CASSPLNSGNTIYF
TRBJ1-3 TRBV9 CASSGNGNTIYF